This record concerns one T cell receptor beta chain sequence. Germline assignment: CDR1 MNHEY and CDR2 SVGAGI. There are 15 residues in the CDR3. With V trimmed by 0 bases and J by 1 base, 2 bases remained unmatched. Assay: immunoSEQ multiplex PCR; the TCRdb copy retains only in-frame clones and omits some. Here the sample spans tens of thousands of clones, under 98% being singletons. These data are taken from a study of technical replicates of blood from several donors. The sequenced sample consisted of T cells isolated from PBMCs. The chain has TRBV6-5 and TRBJ2-5; 7 nucleotides align to TRBD2. The clonotype comes from a human donor in good health. The chain's CDR3 is CASSYSSGIQETQYF. In DNA, the CDR3 is TGTGCCAGCAGTTACTCGAGCGGGATCCAAGAGACCCAGTACTTC.